The 8 T cell receptor beta chains below come from one sample, sequenced in a study of T cells in Graves' hyperthyroidism and ophthalmopathy (dated by TCRdb to the late 2010s). Preparation of the library involved multiplex PCR. Instrument on record: Illumina HiSeq 2000. The TCR beta CDR3 regions were amplified from RNA transcripts. The first round of RT-PCR for the TCR CDR3 was performed with the HTBI primer set and the Qiagen OneStep RT-PCR kit. The public reads were reanalyzed by TCRdb: fastp trimming at Q25, MiXCR alignment, in-frame beta chains only. Each CDR3 protein gets just one entry, which takes the most common genes and DNA from the rows behind it. The sample has roughly 710,000 distinct CDR3 sequences on record, 35% of them singletons. The top ten hold roughly 30% of the sample. Sequences were obtained from blood. These receptors were collected from a woman aged 40 to 50 with Graves' hyperthyroidism.

This clonotype came up a few times. The J gene is TRBJ2-2, the V gene TRBV4-1; possible D gene TRBD1, 6 bases. This CDR3 is built from 17 residues. The germline V gene encodes CDR1 MGHRA and CDR2 YSYEKL. The ends were cut back, 4 bases at V and 3 bases at J, with 18 bases in the middle. DNA for the CDR3: TGCGCCAGCAGCCTTCAAGGAGCAGGGGCGGACACCGGGGAGCTGTTTTTT. It encodes CASSLQGAGADTGELFF.

This clonotype was observed many times. This chain joins TRBV20-1 and TRBJ1-6; a weak D match, TRBD1 (5 bases). V was clipped by 2 bases and J by 8 bases, with 10 bases between them. CDR3 length equals 13 residues. The V gene's germline CDR1 is DFQATT and CDR2 SNEGSKA (reference sequence). The CDR3 protein is CSARWQGDSPLHF. The CDR3 DNA is TGCAGTGCTAGATGGCAGGGAGATTCACCCCTCCACTTT.

This clonotype was found once. The V and J genes are TRBV19 and TRBJ1-2; unclear D gene. V dropped 5 bases and J dropped 1 base, with 14 bases sitting between them. Germline assignment: CDR1 LNHDA and CDR2 SQIVND (reference sequence). This CDR3 is 15 amino acids long. The CDR3 here is CASSPRVGSNYGYTF. The CDR3 DNA sequence: TGTGCCAGTAGTCCTCGGGTGGGAAGTAACTATGGCTACACCTTC. Filled out from reference TRBV19 and TRBJ1-2, the complete variable domain reads DGGITQSPKYLFRKEGQNVTLSCEQNLNHDAMYWYRQDPGQGLRLIYYSQIVNDFQKGDIAEGYSVSREKKESFPLTVTSAQKNPTAFYLCASSPRVGSNYGYTFGSGTRLTVV.

The gene calls are TRBV7-6 and TRBJ1-2; perhaps TRBD1 as D (6 bases). V dropped 6 bases and J dropped 8 bases, with 31 bases sitting between them. The germline V gene encodes CDR1 SGHVS and CDR2 FNYEAQ. The CDR3 totals 18 residues. The CDR3 nucleotides read TGTGCCAGCAGTTCCCACCCCCCTCTTGACGTGGGGGCTGGCGGCTACACCTTC. Amino acids: CASSSHPPLDVGAGGYTF.

The chain employs TRBV6-5 and TRBJ2-2, with D possibly matching TRBD2 (5 bases). The germline V and J ends were trimmed by 2 bases and 1 base, with 17 bases remaining between them. Germline V lookup: CDR1 MNHEY, CDR2 SVGAGI. This CDR3 region has 18 residues. The CDR3 DNA reads TGTGCCAGCAGTTACCGGGTAGGGCAGCGGTGGAACACCGGGGAGCTGTTTTTT. Protein: CASSYRVGQRWNTGELFF.

The rearrangement uses TRBV6-5 and TRBJ2-5, with TRBD2 as a possible D gene (5 bases). The CDR3 length is 13 residues. V gave up 6 bases and J gave up 6 bases, with 14 bases separating them. In germline, CDR1 is MNHEY, CDR2 SVGAGI. CDR3 sequence (DNA): TGTGCCAGCAGCCCCCGGACTGTAAAGACCCAGTACTTC. Translated: CASSPRTVKTQYF.

V and J are TRBV10-3 and TRBJ2-3; D is undetermined. Germline CDR1 reads ENHRY; CDR2 reads SYGVKD. CDR3 length equals 15 residues. The germline V and J ends were trimmed by 0 bases and 2 bases, with 9 bases remaining between them. CDR3 region: CAISESIQLTDTQYF. The CDR3 DNA is TGTGCCATCAGTGAGTCCATTCAGCTCACAGATACGCAGTATTTT.

The chain carries TRBV7-9 and TRBJ1-2; possible D gene TRBD1, 5 bases. Per germline, CDR1 SEHNR and CDR2 FQNEAQ (reference sequence). CDR3 length: 13 amino acids. The ends were cut back, 4 bases at V and 8 bases at J, with 14 bases in the middle. The CDR3 reads CASSSELGGGYTF. In nucleotides, the CDR3 is TGTGCCAGCAGCTCAGAATTGGGGGGAGGCTACACCTTC.